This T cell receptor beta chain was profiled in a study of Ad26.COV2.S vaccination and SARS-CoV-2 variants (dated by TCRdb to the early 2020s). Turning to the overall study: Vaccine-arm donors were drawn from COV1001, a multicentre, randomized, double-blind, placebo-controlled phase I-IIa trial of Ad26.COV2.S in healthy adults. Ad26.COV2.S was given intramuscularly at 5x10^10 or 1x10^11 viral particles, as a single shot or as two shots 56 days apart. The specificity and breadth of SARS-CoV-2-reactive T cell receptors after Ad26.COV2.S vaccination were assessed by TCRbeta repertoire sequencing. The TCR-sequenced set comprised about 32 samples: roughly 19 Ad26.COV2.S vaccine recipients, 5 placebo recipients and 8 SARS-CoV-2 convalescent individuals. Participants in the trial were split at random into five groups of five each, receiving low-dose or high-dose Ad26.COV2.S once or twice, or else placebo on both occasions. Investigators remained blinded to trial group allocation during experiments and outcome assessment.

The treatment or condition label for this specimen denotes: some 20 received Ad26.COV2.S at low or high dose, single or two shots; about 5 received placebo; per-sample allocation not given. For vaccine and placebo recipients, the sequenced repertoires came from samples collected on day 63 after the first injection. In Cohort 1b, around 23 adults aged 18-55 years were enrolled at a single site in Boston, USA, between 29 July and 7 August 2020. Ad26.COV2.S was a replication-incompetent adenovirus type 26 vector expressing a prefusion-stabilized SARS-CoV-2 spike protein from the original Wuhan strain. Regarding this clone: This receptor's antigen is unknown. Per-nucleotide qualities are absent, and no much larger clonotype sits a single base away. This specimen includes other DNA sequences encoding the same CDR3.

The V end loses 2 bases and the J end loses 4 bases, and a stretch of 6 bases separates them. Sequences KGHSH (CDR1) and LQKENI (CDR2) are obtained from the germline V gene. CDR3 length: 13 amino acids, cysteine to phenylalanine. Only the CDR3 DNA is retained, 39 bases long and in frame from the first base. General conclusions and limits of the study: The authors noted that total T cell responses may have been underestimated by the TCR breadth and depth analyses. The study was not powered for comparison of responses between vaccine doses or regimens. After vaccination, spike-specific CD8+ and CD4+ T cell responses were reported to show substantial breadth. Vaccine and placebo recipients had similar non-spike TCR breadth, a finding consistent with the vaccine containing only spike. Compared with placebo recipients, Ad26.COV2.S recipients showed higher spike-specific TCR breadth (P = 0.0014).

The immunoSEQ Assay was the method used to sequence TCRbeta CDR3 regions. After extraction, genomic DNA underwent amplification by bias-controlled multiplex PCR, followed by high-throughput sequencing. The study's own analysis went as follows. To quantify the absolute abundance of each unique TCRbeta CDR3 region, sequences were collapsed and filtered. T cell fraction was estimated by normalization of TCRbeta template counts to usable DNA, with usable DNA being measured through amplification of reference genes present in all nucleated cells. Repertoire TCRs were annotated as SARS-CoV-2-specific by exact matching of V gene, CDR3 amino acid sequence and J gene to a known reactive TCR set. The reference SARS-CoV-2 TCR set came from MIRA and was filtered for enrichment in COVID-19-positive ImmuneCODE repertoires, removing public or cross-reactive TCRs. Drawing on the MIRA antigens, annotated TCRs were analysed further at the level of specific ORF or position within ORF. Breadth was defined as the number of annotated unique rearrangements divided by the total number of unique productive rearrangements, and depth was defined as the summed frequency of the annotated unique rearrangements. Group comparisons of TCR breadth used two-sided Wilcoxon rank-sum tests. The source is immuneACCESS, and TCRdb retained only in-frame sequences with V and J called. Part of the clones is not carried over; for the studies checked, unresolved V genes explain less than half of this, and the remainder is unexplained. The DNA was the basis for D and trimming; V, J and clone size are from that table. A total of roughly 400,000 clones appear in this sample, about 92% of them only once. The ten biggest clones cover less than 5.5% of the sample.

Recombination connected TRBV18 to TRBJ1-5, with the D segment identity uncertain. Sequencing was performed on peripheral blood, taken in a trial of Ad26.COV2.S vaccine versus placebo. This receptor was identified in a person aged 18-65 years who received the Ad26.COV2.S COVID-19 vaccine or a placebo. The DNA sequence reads TGTGCCAGCTCACCAGGACGAAATCAGCCCCAGCATTTT. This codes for CASSPGRNQPQHF.